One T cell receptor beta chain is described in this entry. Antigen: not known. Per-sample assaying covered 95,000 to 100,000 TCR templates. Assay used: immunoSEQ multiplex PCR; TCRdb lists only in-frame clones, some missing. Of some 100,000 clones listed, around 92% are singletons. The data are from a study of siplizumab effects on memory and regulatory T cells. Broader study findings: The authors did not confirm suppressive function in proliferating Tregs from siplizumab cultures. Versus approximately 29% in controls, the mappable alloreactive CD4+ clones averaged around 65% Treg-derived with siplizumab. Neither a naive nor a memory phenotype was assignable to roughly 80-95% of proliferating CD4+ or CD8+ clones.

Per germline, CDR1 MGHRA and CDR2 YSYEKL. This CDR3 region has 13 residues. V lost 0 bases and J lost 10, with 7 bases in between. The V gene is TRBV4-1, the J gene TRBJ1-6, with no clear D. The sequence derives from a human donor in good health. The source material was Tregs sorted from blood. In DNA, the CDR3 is TGCGCCAGCAGCCAAGATGAGCGATCACCCCTCCACTTT. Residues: CASSQDERSPLHF.